The source of this TCR beta chain is a study of a mutant IDH1 vaccine in newly diagnosed glioma. The overall study: Patients got their first vaccination 4-6 weeks after radiotherapy alone, or with temozolomide cycles. Patients got radiotherapy, temozolomide, or both beforehand, and most got both.

A single count supports this clone. The target antigen is unknown. The time point: week 35, safety follow-up. What each vaccine dose contained was 300 ug of mutant IDH1 20-mer peptide, accompanied by topical imiquimod. Donors harbored newly found WHO grade 3 or 4 IDH1-mutant, ATRX-lost astrocytomas. Regarding the study as a whole: Researchers report vaccine-induced immune responses in approximately 95% of patients.

TCRdb keeps only in-frame clones here, not all; method: immunoSEQ multiplex PCR. This table has 50,000 to 75,000 clones, under 85% appearing once. The CDR3 has 17 amino acids. Germline CDR1 is WSHSY and CDR2 is SAAADI. V lost 0 bases and J lost 1, with 13 bases in between. Sequencing was performed on PBMCs, taken from a glioma patient whose treatment included an IDH1 peptide vaccine. V and J are TRBV10-2 and TRBJ1-5, with D possibly being TRBD1 (6 bases). This clonotype was obtained from a man between 45 and 60 years old with glioma. DNA for the CDR3: TGCGCCAGCAGTGAGTCAGGCCAGGGGACGAGCAATCAGCCCCAGCATTTT. Protein: CASSESGQGTSNQPQHF.